This TCR beta chain came from a study of blood T cell repertoires in COVID-19. In the source study's methods: How many nucleated cells were present was estimated from reference gene primer amplification. The table came from immunoSEQ multiplex PCR; TCRdb's copy has only in-frame clones and leaves some out. V and J calls and clone size follow that table, whereas D and trimming were derived from the DNA. The repertoire holds fewer than 250,000 clones, roughly four fifths seen once, with roughly 1.8% in the top ten. Those who participated ranged in age from about 18 to 89 years and resided in approximately 26 US areas. Cohort 3 donors were reported recovered after two negative PCRs, clearance, or symptom resolution. The CDR3 length is 16 residues. Trimming stripped 3 bases from V and 5 bases from J, with 16 bases between. Germline values: CDR1 LGHNA, CDR2 YNFKEQ.

The genes are TRBV4-2 and TRBJ1-4; D may be TRBD1 (6 bases). What was sequenced was PBMCs or T cells enriched from blood (not recorded which). This TCR was sampled from a man aged 55 to 70 who had recovered from COVID-19. The CDR3 DNA reads as TGTGCCAGCAGCCAGACCCGACAGGTCGCGAATGAAAAACTGTTTTTT. Its translation: CASSQTRQVANEKLFF.